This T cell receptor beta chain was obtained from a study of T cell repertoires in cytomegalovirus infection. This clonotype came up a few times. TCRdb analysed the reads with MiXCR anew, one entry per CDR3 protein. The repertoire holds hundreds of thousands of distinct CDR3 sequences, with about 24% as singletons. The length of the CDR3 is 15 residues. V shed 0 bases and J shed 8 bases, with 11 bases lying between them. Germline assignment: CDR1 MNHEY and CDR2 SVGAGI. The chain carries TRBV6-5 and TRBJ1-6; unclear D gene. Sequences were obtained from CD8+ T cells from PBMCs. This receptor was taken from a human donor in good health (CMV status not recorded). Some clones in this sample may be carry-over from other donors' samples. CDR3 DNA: TGTGCCAGCAGTTACTCGCGGGGAGTAGATTCACCCCTCCACTTT. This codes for CASSYSRGVDSPLHF.